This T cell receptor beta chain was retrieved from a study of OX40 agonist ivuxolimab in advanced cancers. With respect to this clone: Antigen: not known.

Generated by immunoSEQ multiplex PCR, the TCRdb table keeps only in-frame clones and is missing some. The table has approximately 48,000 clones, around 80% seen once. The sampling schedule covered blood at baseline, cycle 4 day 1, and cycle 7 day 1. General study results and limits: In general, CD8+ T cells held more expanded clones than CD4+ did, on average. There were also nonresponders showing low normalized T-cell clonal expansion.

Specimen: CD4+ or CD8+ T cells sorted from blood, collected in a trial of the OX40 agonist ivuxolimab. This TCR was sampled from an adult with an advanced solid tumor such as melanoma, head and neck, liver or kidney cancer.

The CDR3, as DNA: TGTGCCAGCAGTCCGCACAGGGAAAGCTCCTACGAGCAGTACTTC. This gives the protein CASSPHRESSYEQYF. The V gene is TRBV28, the J gene TRBJ2-7; possibly TRBD1 for D (6 bases). The CDR3 sequence is 15 residues long. Germline CDR1 reads MDHEN; CDR2 reads SYDVKM. The V end lost 5 bases, the J end lost 0 bases, and 14 bases lay between the germline ends.